This is a list of T cell receptor beta chains from one sample in a study of cytomegalovirus exposure and HLA in healthy donors. Sequenced by immunoSEQ multiplex PCR; TCRdb stores in-frame clones only, minus some. Of approximately 170,000 clones in the sample, 75% were seen once. The sequenced sample consisted of PBMCs. The receptors were gathered from a male donor in good health and CMV-seronegative. Both conserved end residues are part of each CDR3. The D gene is left open where the match is weak. Clone size is shown for a subset of rows, as once, few, many or a class of expanded clone.

TRBV4-3	TRBD2	few	TRBJ2-7	CASSQGQRGTYEQYF	TGCGCCAGCAGCCAAGGGCAGCGGGGGACCTACGAGCAGTACTTC
TRBV27	.	.	TRBJ1-6	CASSSGDPRYNSPLHF	TGTGCCAGCAGTTCGGGAGACCCCCGTTATAATTCACCCCTCCACTTT
TRBV7-3	TRBD2	.	TRBJ2-5	CASSSGRLAGETQYF	TGTGCCAGCAGCTCCGGAAGACTAGCGGGTGAGACCCAGTACTTC
TRBV6-5	TRBD1	.	TRBJ2-7	CASSIGQGDRQYF	TGTGCCAGCAGTATTGGACAGGGGGATCGGCAGTACTTC
TRBV27	.	once	TRBJ2-7	CASSLGLGPLSGEQYF	TGTGCCAGCAGTTTAGGCCTAGGGCCCCTATCGGGAGAGCAGTACTTC
TRBV9	TRBD1	.	TRBJ2-5	CASSLTGTGHKETQYF	TGTGCCAGCAGCCTTACCGGGACAGGGCATAAAGAGACCCAGTACTTC
TRBV7-9	TRBD1	.	TRBJ2-1	CASSYSGTALINEQFF	TGTGCCAGCAGCTACTCCGGGACAGCCTTGATAAATGAGCAGTTCTTC
TRBV9	.	.	TRBJ1-1	CASSVGGGHPNTEAFF	TGTGCCAGCAGCGTAGGAGGGGGTCACCCGAACACTGAAGCTTTCTTT
TRBV11-3	.	.	TRBJ2-3	CASSLDPSASTDTQYF	TGTGCCAGCAGCTTAGATCCTAGCGCCTCCACAGATACGCAGTATTTT
TRBV7-8	.	.	TRBJ2-5	CASTSRTGELETQYF	TGTGCCAGCACCTCTAGGACGGGGGAGTTGGAGACCCAGTACTTC
TRBV11-2	.	.	TRBJ2-1	CASSLDAGSYNEQFF	TGTGCCAGCAGCTTAGACGCGGGCTCTTACAATGAGCAGTTCTTC
TRBV30	TRBD1	.	TRBJ2-1	CAWSQYRGEQFF	TGTGCCTGGAGCCAATACAGGGGTGAGCAGTTCTTC
TRBV5-1	.	.	TRBJ2-7	CASSLVQGSYEQYF	TGCGCCAGCAGCTTGGTTCAGGGGTCATACGAGCAGTACTTC
TRBV29-1	TRBD1	.	TRBJ2-1	CSVGGTGFGEQFF	TGCAGCGTTGGCGGGACAGGGTTTGGGGAGCAGTTCTTC
TRBV30	.	few	TRBJ2-7	CAWSVAAVYEQYF	TGTGCCTGGAGTGTAGCGGCAGTATACGAGCAGTACTTC
TRBV27	TRBD2	.	TRBJ2-1	CASMSLAGYNEQFF	TGTGCCAGCATGTCCCTAGCGGGTTACAATGAGCAGTTCTTC
TRBV6-5	TRBD1	.	TRBJ2-7	CASRKGQGREQYF	TGTGCCAGCAGGAAGGGACAGGGACGAGAGCAGTACTTC
TRBV28	TRBD2	.	TRBJ2-1	CASSELAGSLGEQFF	TGTGCCAGCAGTGAACTAGCGGGAAGTTTGGGTGAGCAGTTCTTC
TRBV4-1	.	.	TRBJ2-5	CASSQVGAGVETQYF	TGCGCCAGCAGCCAAGTAGGAGCAGGGGTAGAGACCCAGTACTTC
TRBV9	.	.	TRBJ1-2	CASSVEGAGPYYGYTF	TGTGCCAGCAGCGTAGAAGGGGCAGGTCCCTATTATGGCTACACCTTC
TRBV29-1	TRBD2	.	TRBJ2-2	CSVFHGLSGGAGELFF	TGCAGCGTTTTCCACGGACTAAGCGGGGGTGCCGGGGAGCTGTTTTTT